This T cell receptor (beta chain) was identified during a study of cytomegalovirus exposure and HLA in healthy donors. General observations from the study: A later analysis found most CMV-associated TCR beta chains apparently HLA-restricted. In a later analysis, at a false discovery rate of 0.05, 16,951 TCR beta sequences matched HLA alleles.

Comments on this clone: Its antigen is as yet unknown.

CDR1 and CDR2 from the germline V gene are WSHSY and SAAADI. This CDR3 spans 13 amino acids. With 3 bases removed from V and 7 bases from J, the gap between germline ends came to 12 bases. Amplification used 60 Vbeta primers and 13 Jbeta primers. In the original analysis: Later work found 80 million to 85 million unique TCR beta chains, with approximately 12 million shared. The data were produced by immunoSEQ multiplex PCR, yet TCRdb's version contains in-frame clones alone and is incomplete. The V and J calls and clone size are taken from that table; D and trimming were inferred from the DNA. This sample carries approximately 180,000 clones, about 84% of them seen once, and the ten largest clones take around 5%.

The sequencing input was PBMCs. This chain joins TRBV10-2 and TRBJ1-2; perhaps TRBD1 as D (6 bases). The source is a man between 18 and 35 years old in good health and CMV-seronegative. Here the CDR3 DNA reads TGCGCCAGCAGTGACAACAGGGTCGGTGGCTACACCTTC. It encodes CASSDNRVGGYTF.